This T cell receptor beta chain emerged from a study of sequential checkpoint blockade in melanoma. For the study at large: Randomization was 1:1 between first-line nivolumab→ipilimumab and ipilimumab→nivolumab. Each arm's sequence ended with maintenance nivolumab.

Repertoires were generated with immunoSEQ multiplex PCR, while TCRdb's copy carries only in-frame clones and drops some. The sample lists approximately 6,100 clones; more than 50% were seen once. The treatment denotes: randomized to nivolumab then ipilimumab (arm A) or the reverse (arm B). The CDR3 length is 15 residues. Unmatched junction bases numbered 2, after V lost 0 bases and J lost 3 bases. From germline, CDR1 is SGDLS and CDR2 YYNGEE. A few counts support this clone. The TCR originated in a human donor with melanoma. V is TRBV9 and J is TRBJ2-7; the match to TRBD1 covers 11 bases. Sequencing used CD8+ T cells sorted from blood (inferred from file names), obtained from a patient given nivolumab and ipilimumab in sequence. The CDR3 DNA reads as TGTGCCAGCAGCGTAGGTGGGACAGGGGGCTACGAGCAGTACTTC. As protein: CASSVGGTGGYEQYF.